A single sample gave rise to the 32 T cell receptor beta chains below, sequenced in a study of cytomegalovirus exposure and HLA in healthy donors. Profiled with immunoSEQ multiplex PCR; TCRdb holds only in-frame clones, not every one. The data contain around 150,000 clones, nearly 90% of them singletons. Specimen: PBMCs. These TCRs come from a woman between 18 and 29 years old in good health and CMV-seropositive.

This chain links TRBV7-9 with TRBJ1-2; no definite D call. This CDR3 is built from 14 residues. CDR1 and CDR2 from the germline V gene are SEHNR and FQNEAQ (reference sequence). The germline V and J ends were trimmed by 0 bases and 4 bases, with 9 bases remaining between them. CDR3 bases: TGTGCCAGCAGCTTAGCACCGCGCATCTATGGCTACACCTTC. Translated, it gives CASSLAPRIYGYTF. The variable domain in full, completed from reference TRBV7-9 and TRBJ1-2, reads DTGVSQNPRHKITKRGQNVTFRCDPISEHNRLYWYRQTLGQGPEFLTYFQNEAQLEKSRLLSDRFSAERPKGSFSTLEIQRTEQGDSAMYLCASSLAPRIYGYTFGSGTRLTVV.

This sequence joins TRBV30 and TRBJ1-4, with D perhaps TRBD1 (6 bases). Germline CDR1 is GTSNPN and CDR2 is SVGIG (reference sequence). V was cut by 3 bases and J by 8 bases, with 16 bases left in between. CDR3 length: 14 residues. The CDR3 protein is CAWSLQGVEEKLFF. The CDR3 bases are TGTGCCTGGAGCCTACAGGGCGTTGAGGAAAAACTGTTTTTT.

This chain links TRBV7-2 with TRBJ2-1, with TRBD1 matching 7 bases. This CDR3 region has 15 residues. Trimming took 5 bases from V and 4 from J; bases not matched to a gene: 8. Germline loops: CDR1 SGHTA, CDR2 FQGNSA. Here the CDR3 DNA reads TGTGCCAGCAGCCCTCGACAGGGTAAATACAATGAGCAGTTCTTC. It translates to CASSPRQGKYNEQFF.

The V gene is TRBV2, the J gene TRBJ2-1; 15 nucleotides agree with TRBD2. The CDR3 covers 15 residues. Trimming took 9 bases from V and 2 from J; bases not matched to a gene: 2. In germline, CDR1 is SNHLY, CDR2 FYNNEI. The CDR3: CARRTSGRAYNEQFF. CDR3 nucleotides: TGTGCCAGACGGACTAGCGGGAGGGCCTACAATGAGCAGTTCTTC. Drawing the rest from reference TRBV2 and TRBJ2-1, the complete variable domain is EPEVTQTPSHQVTQMGQEVILRCVPISNHLYFYWYRQILGQKVEFLVSFYNNEISEKSEIFDDQFSVERPDGSNFTLKIRSTKLEDSAMYFCARRTSGRAYNEQFFGPGTRLTVL.

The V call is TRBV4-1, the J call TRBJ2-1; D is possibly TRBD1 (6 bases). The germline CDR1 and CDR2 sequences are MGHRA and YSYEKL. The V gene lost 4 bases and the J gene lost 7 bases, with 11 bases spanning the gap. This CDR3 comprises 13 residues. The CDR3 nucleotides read TGCGCCAGCAGCCGTGGACAGAAAAATGAGCAGTTCTTC. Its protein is CASSRGQKNEQFF.

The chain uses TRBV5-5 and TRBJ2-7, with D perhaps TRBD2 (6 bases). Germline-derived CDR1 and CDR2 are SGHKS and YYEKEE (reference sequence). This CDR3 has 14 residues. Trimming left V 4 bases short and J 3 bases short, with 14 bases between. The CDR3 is CASSPALARYEQYF. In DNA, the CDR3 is TGTGCCAGCAGCCCCGCTCTAGCGCGCTACGAGCAGTACTTC.

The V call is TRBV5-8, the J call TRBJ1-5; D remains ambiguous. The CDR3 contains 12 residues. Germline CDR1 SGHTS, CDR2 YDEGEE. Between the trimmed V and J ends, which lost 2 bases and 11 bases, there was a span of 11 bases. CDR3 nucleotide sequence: TGTGCCAGCAGCTTAACACCCGGGGCCCAGCATTTT. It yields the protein CASSLTPGAQHF. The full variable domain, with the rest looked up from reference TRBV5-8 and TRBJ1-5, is EAGVTQSPTHLIKTRGQQATLRCSPISGHTSVYWYQQALGLGLQFLLWYDEGEERNRGNFPPRFSGRQFPNYSSELNVNALELEDSALYLCASSLTPGAQHFGDGTRLSIL.

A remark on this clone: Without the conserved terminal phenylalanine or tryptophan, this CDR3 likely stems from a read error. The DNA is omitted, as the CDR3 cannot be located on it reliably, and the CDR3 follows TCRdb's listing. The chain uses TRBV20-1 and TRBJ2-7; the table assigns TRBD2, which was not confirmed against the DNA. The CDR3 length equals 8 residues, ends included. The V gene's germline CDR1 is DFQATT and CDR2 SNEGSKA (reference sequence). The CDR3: CSAGTSQL.

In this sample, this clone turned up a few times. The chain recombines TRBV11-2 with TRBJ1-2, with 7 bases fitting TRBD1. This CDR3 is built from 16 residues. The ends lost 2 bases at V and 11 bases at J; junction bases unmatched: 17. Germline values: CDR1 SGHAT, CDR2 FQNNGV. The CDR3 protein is CASSLQQWGNRGGYTF. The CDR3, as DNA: TGTGCCAGCAGCTTACAACAGTGGGGGAACAGGGGAGGATACACCTTC.

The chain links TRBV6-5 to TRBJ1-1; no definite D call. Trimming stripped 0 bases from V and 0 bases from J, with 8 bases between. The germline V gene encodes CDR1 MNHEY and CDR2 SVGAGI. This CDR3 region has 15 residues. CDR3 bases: TGTGCCAGCAGTTACTCGATAGATATGAACACTGAAGCTTTCTTT. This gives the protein CASSYSIDMNTEAFF.

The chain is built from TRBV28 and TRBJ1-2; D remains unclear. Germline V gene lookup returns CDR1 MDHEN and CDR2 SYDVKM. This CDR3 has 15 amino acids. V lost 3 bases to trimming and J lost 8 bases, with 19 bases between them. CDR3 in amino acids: CASSFTLAHRRGYTF. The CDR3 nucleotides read TGTGCCAGCAGTTTCACTCTAGCACACCGGAGGGGCTACACCTTC.

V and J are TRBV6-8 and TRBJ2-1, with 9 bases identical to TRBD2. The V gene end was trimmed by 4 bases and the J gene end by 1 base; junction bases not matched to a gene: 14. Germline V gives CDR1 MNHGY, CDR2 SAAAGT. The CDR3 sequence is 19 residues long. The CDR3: CASSSSQVGLAASYNEQFF. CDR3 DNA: TGTGCCAGCAGTTCGTCGCAGGTGGGACTAGCAGCTTCCTACAATGAGCAGTTCTTC.

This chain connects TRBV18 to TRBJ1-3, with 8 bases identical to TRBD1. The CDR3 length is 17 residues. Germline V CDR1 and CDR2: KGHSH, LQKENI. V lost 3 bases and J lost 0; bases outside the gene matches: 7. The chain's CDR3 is CASSPTWTGNSGNTIYF. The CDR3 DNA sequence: TGTGCCAGCTCACCTACGTGGACAGGGAACTCTGGAAACACCATATATTTT.

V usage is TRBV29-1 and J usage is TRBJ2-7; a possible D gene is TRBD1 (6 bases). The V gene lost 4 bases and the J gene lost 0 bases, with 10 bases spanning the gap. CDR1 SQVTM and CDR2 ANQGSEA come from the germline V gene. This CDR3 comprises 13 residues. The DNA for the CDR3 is TGCAGCGTTGCCAGGGGAAGCTCCTACGAGCAGTACTTC. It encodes CSVARGSSYEQYF.

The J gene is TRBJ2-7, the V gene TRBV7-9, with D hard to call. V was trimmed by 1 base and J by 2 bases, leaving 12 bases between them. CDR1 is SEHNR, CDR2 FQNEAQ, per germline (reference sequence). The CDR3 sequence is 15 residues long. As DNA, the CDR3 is TGTGCCAGCAGCTTAGGTTGGGCTGAACCCTACGAGCAGTACTTC. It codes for CASSLGWAEPYEQYF.

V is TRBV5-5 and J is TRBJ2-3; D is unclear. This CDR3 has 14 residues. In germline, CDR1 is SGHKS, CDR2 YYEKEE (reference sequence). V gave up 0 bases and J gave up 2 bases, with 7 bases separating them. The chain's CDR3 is CASSLGVATDTQYF. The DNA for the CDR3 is TGTGCCAGCAGCTTGGGGGTAGCCACAGATACGCAGTATTTT.

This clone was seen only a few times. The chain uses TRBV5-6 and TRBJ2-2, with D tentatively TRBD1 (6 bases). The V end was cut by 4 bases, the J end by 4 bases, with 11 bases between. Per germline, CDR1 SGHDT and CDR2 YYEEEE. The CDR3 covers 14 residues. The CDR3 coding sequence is TGTGCCAGCAGCCAGGCGACAGGCACCGGGGAGCTGTTTTTT. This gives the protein CASSQATGTGELFF.

The CDR3 loop reads CASSWATGANNYGYTF. CDR3 coding DNA: TGTGCCAGCAGCTGGGCGACAGGGGCCAATAACTATGGCTACACCTTC. The chain combines TRBV5-6 with TRBJ1-2; the match to TRBD1 covers 8 bases. With V trimmed by 3 bases and J by 1 base, 8 bases remained unmatched. Germline V gene sequence: CDR1 SGHDT, CDR2 YYEEEE. CDR3 length: 16 amino acids.

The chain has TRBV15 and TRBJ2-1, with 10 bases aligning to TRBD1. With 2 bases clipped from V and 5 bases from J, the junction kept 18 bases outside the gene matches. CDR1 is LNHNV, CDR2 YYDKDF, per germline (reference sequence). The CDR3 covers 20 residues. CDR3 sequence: CATSRYRDRGISPPDNEQFF. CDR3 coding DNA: TGTGCCACCAGCAGATACCGGGACAGGGGCATAAGCCCACCAGACAATGAGCAGTTCTTC.

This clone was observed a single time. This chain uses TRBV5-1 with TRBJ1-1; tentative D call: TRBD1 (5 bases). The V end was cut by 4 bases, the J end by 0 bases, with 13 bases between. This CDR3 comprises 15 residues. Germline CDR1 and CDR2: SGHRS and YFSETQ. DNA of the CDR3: TGCGCCAGCAGCCCGGCGGGGACGGTGAACACTGAAGCTTTCTTT. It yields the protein CASSPAGTVNTEAFF.

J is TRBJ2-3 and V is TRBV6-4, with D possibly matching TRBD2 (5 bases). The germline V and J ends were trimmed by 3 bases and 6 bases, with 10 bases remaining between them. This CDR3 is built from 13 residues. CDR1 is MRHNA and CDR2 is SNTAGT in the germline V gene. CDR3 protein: CASSERAADTQYF. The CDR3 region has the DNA TGTGCCAGCAGTGAGCGGGCTGCGGATACGCAGTATTTT.

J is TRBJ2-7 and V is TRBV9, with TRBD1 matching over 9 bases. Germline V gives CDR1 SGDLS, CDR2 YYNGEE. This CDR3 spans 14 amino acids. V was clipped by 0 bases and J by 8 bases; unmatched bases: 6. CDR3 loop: CASSVEGQGFQQYF. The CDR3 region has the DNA TGTGCCAGCAGCGTAGAGGGACAGGGCTTCCAGCAGTACTTC. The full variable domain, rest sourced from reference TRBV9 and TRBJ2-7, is DSGVTQTPKHLITATGQRVTLRCSPRSGDLSVYWYQQSLDQGLQFLIQYYNGEERAKGNILERFSAQQFPDLHSELNLSSLELGDSALYFCASSVEGQGFQQYFGPGTRLTVT.

Here the CDR3 DNA reads TGTGCCAGTAGCCGCGGGGGATTAAATGAGCAGTTCTTC. It encodes CASSRGGLNEQFF. The chain carries TRBV19 and TRBJ2-1; 7 bases are shared with TRBD2. This CDR3 spans 13 amino acids. V gave up 6 bases and J gave up 7 bases; unmatched junction bases: 6. CDR1 LNHDA and CDR2 SQIVND come from the germline V gene (reference sequence).

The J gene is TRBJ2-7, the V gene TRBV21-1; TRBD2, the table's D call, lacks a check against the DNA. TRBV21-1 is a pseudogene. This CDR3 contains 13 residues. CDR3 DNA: TGTGCCAGCAGCAAAACTAGTTCCTACGAGCAGTACTTC. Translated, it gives CASSKTSSYEQYF.

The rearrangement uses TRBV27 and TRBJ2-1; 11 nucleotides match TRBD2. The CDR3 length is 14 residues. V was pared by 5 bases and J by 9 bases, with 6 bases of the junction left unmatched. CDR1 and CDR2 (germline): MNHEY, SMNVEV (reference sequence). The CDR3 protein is CASSRLAGWIEQFF. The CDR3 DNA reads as TGTGCCAGCAGTCGACTAGCGGGATGGATTGAGCAGTTCTTC.

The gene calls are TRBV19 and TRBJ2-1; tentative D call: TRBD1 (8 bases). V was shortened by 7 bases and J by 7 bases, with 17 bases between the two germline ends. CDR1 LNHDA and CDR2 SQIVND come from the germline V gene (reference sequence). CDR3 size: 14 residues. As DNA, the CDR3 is TGTGCCAGTACCACAGGGGGGGGAGTGAATGAGCAGTTCTTC. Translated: CASTTGGGVNEQFF.

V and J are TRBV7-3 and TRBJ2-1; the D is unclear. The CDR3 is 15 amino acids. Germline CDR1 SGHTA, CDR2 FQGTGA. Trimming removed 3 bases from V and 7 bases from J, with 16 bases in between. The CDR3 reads CASSFGGAGGNEQFF. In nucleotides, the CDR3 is TGTGCCAGCAGCTTCGGTGGAGCCGGTGGGAATGAGCAGTTCTTC.

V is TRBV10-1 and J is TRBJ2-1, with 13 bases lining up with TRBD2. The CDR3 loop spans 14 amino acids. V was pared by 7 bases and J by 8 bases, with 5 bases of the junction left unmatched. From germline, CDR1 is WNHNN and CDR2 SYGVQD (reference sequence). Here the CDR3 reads CASTRTSGSDEQFF. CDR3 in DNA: TGCGCCAGCACCCGGACTAGCGGGAGTGATGAGCAGTTCTTC.

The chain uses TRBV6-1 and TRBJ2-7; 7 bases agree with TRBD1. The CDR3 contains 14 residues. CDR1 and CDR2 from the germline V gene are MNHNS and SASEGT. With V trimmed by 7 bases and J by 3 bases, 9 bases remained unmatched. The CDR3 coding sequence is TGTGCCAGCACACCCGGACAGGCCAGCTACGAGCAGTACTTC. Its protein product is CASTPGQASYEQYF.

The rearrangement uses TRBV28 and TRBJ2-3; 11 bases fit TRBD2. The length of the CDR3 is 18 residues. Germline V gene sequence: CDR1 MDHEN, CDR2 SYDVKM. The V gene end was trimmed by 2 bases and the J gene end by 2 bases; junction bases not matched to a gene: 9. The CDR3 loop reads CASSLVVQLAGATDTQYF. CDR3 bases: TGTGCCAGCAGTTTAGTTGTCCAACTAGCGGGAGCCACAGATACGCAGTATTTT.

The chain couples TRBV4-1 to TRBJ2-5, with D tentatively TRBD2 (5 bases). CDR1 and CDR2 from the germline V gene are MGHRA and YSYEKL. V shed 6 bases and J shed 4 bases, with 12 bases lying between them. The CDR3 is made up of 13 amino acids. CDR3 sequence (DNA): TGCGCCAGCAGTTCCCCAGGAGGAGAGACCCAGTACTTC. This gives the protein CASSSPGGETQYF.

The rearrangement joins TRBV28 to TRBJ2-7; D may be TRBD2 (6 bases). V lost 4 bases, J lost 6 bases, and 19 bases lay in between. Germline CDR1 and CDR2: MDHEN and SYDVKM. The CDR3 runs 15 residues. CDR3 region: CASSSPGLPSGEQYF. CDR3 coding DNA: TGTGCCAGCAGTTCCCCGGGACTGCCGTCGGGCGAGCAGTACTTC.